This T cell receptor beta chain is drawn from a study of Ad26.COV2.S vaccination and SARS-CoV-2 variants. Study-level background: It was the COV1001 Ad26.COV2.S trial arm that included the donor. Each vaccinee took Ad26.COV2.S intramuscularly, once or twice 56 days apart. Study-level points and caveats: Placebo and vaccine recipients had non-spike TCR breadth that was similar.

The treatment is: 15 to 20 received Ad26.COV2.S at low or high dose, single or two shots; roughly 5 received placebo; per-sample allocation not given. On day 63 after the first injection, vaccine and placebo recipients gave samples. As to this clone: Its antigen is currently unknown.

The protocol was immunoSEQ multiplex PCR, while the TCRdb copy is restricted to in-frame clones and leaves out a portion. The sample lists 300,000 to 500,000 clones, approximately 86% occurring once. The source material was peripheral blood, sampled in a trial of Ad26.COV2.S vaccine versus placebo. This sequence originates from a person between 18 and 59 years old who received the Ad26.COV2.S COVID-19 vaccine or a placebo.

CDR3 protein: CASSVFGSRDEQFF. DNA for the CDR3: TGTGCCAGCAGCGTATTCGGCTCTCGCGATGAGCAGTTCTTC. The rearrangement uses TRBV9 and TRBJ2-1; no definite D call. Trimming removed 1 base from V and 8 bases from J, with 13 bases in between. The CDR3 runs to 14 residues. The germline V gene encodes CDR1 SGDLS and CDR2 YYNGEE.